Below, 10 T cell receptor beta chains from the same sample are listed, as sequenced in a study of T cell responses to AZD1222 COVID-19 vaccine listed by TCRdb under 2021. The time point label here, explained by the study, means: baseline before first vaccination. The library was generated by the immunoSEQ multiplex PCR assay. TCRdb obtained this table from immuneACCESS and retained in-frame rearrangements with V and J assigned. These tables miss some clones; where compared with another copy, unresolved V genes account for less than half of the shortfall, and the remainder is unexplained. The sample table contains more than 150,000 clones; only one count was recorded for around 90% of them. The ten most abundant clones make up approximately 0.49% of the sample. The sample was peripheral blood, taken on day 0 of AZD1222 vaccination. Every receptor here comes from an adult in good health.

The chain joins TRBV24-1 to TRBJ2-2; weak D call: TRBD2 (5 bases). The CDR3 runs 15 residues. V was pared by 3 bases and J by 5 bases, with 12 bases between. Germline V lookup: CDR1 KGHDR, CDR2 SFDVKD. Written as DNA, the CDR3 is TGTGCCACCAGTGATGGACTGCGCGGAACCGGGGAGCTGTTTTTT. Amino acid sequence: CATSDGLRGTGELFF.

The chain uses TRBV30 and TRBJ1-1; tentative D call: TRBD1 (5 bases). The CDR3 runs 13 residues. In germline, CDR1 is GTSNPN, CDR2 SVGIG (reference sequence). Trimming removed 7 bases from V and 3 bases from J, with 15 bases in between. CDR3: CASTTWGDTEAFF. Written as DNA, the CDR3 is TGTGCCTCCACGACCTGGGGGGACACTGAAGCTTTCTTT. Combining the CDR3 with reference TRBV30 and TRBJ1-1 gives the whole variable domain SQTIHQWPATLVQPVGSPLSLECTVEGTSNPNLYWYRQAAGRGLQLLFYSVGIGQISSEVPQNLSASRPQDRQFILSSKKLLLSDSGFYLCASTTWGDTEAFFGQGTRLTVV.

The V gene is TRBV2, the J gene TRBJ2-7; no clear D gene. CDR3 size: 12 residues. CDR1 is SNHLY, CDR2 FYNNEI, per germline. V gave up 1 base and J gave up 4 bases, with 5 bases separating them. The CDR3 is CASSEEPYEQYF. Here the CDR3 DNA reads TGTGCCAGCAGTGAAGAACCATACGAGCAGTACTTC.

This clone appeared once. The rearrangement uses TRBV5-6 and TRBJ2-5; 7 bases align to TRBD1. Germline V gene sequence: CDR1 SGHDT, CDR2 YYEEEE. The CDR3 is 16 amino acids. V trimming: 4 bases; J trimming: 4 bases; junction bases outside the gene matches: 13. The CDR3, as DNA: TGTGCCAGCAGCCGAGTGAACCGACAGGGCGGAGAGACCCAGTACTTC. This sequence encodes CASSRVNRQGGETQYF.

V usage is TRBV9 and J usage is TRBJ1-1, with D unclear. V lost 0 bases to trimming and J lost 4 bases, with 4 bases between them. Germline lookup yields CDR1 SGDLS and CDR2 YYNGEE. This CDR3 comprises 12 residues. CDR3 in DNA: TGTGCCAGCAGCGTAGGGTTCACTGAAGCTTTCTTT. Amino acids: CASSVGFTEAFF.

V is TRBV25-1 and J is TRBJ2-3; 8 nucleotides match TRBD2. Trimming took 1 base from V and 6 from J; bases not matched to a gene: 9. Germline V gene sequence: CDR1 MGHDK, CDR2 SYGVNS. The CDR3 totals 16 residues. CDR3 residues: CASSESSGGPADTQYF. The CDR3 nucleotides read TGTGCCAGCAGTGAATCCAGCGGGGGACCGGCCGATACGCAGTATTTT.

This chain uses TRBV15 with TRBJ2-7; TRBD1 agrees at 8 bases. V gave up 5 bases and J gave up 4 bases; unmatched junction bases: 10. The CDR3 length is 15 residues. Per germline, CDR1 LNHNV and CDR2 YYDKDF (reference sequence). In DNA, the CDR3 is TGTGCCACCAGCGATACGTCAGGGGGCCCGTACGAGCAGTACTTC. It encodes CATSDTSGGPYEQYF.

The chain uses TRBV24-1 and TRBJ2-5; tentatively, D is TRBD2 (5 bases). Trimming pared 1 base from V and 5 bases from J, leaving 10 bases between. CDR3 size: 14 residues. CDR1 and CDR2 (germline): KGHDR, SFDVKD. The CDR3 DNA reads TGTGCCACCAGTGATTTTAAGGGCGGGGAGACCCAGTACTTC. As protein: CATSDFKGGETQYF.

The chain has TRBV2 and TRBJ2-7; 8 nucleotides align to TRBD2. The length of the CDR3 is 15 residues. Germline-derived CDR1 and CDR2 are SNHLY and FYNNEI. Unmatched junction bases numbered 7, after V lost 5 bases and J lost 1 base. The CDR3 coding sequence is TGTGCCAGCAGTCGACCCAGCGGGAGTTCCTACGAGCAGTACTTC. It codes for CASSRPSGSSYEQYF.

V is TRBV6-2 or TRBV6-3 and J is TRBJ1-5; D call uncertain. The CDR3 is 13 residues long. V lost 5 bases, J lost 7 bases, and 12 bases lay in between. The V gene's germline CDR1 is MNHEY and CDR2 SVGEGT. This CDR3 reads CASSPRSRQPQHF. CDR3 sequence (DNA): TGTGCCAGCAGTCCCCGCAGTCGGCAGCCCCAGCATTTT.